What follows are 17 T cell receptor beta chains derived from one specimen sequenced in a study of T-cell memory formation after mild COVID-19. Via MiXCR, TCRdb re-called the 5' RACE reads, giving one row per CDR3 protein. The sample lists around 200,000 distinct CDR3 sequences, approximately 10% occurring once. Sequenced input: PBMCs or a T cell subset sorted from them (not recorded which). The receptors here all came from a young man who had mild COVID-19 (a few samples of this study predate the infection). Cell type and time point are not known.

In the case of this clonotype: A much larger clone lies one base from this, so it may be a read error. J is TRBJ2-7 and V is TRBV7-2, with a weak D call TRBD2 (6 bases). Germline CDR1 reads SGHTA; CDR2 reads FQGNSA. The V gene lost 4 bases and the J gene lost 5 bases, with 18 bases spanning the gap. This CDR3 has 15 residues. The DNA of the CDR3 is TGTGCCAGCAGCTCACACTCAGGCGGAGGGGACGAGCAGTACGTC. As protein: CASSSHSGGGDEQYV.

A few counts support this clonotype. The chain has TRBV5-1 and TRBJ1-5, with no clear D. Germline assignment: CDR1 SGHRS and CDR2 YFSETQ. With 3 bases removed from V and 2 bases from J, the gap between germline ends came to 12 bases. This CDR3 is built from 15 residues. The CDR3 DNA sequence: TGCGCCAGCAGCTGGGAGGGCCTTGGCAATCAGCCCCAGCATTTT. As protein: CASSWEGLGNQPQHF.

This clonotype showed up just a few times. J is TRBJ1-1 and V is TRBV18; possibly TRBD1 for D (6 bases). The V gene's germline CDR1 is KGHSH and CDR2 LQKENI. With 1 base removed from V and 3 bases from J, the gap between germline ends came to 12 bases. The CDR3 has 15 amino acids. CDR3 amino acids: CASSPRRQVDTEAFF. For the CDR3, the DNA is TGTGCCAGCTCACCACGGAGACAGGTGGACACTGAAGCTTTCTTT.

This clonotype was picked up many times. Written as DNA, the CDR3 is TGTGCCAGCAGCCACCGCCGGGACAGGGGTCACGAGCAGTACTTC. As protein: CASSHRRDRGHEQYF. This chain links TRBV3-1 with TRBJ2-7, with TRBD1 matching 10 bases. Germline V gives CDR1 LGHDT, CDR2 YNNKEL (reference sequence). This CDR3 comprises 15 residues. The V segment lost 3 bases and the J segment 5 bases; nucleotides outside the gene matches: 7.

This clonotype has only a few counts. J is TRBJ1-2 and V is TRBV11-2; 7 nucleotides align to TRBD1. Germline CDR1 SGHAT, CDR2 FQNNGV. J gave up 3 bases and V 0 bases, and 10 bases lay outside the gene matches. CDR3 length: 17 amino acids. The chain's CDR3 is CASSLDLGRTGHYGYTF. In DNA form, the CDR3 reads TGTGCCAGCAGCTTAGATCTTGGTAGGACAGGCCACTATGGCTACACCTTC.

This clonotype was seen more than once but under ten times. The V call is TRBV5-1, the J call TRBJ1-4; D unclear. V was cut by 0 bases and J by 3 bases, with 9 bases left in between. Germline V gene data show CDR1 as SGHRS and CDR2 as YFSETQ. This CDR3 comprises 15 residues. The DNA of the CDR3 is TGCGCCAGCAGCTTGGGGGTGGCTGCTAATGAAAAACTGTTTTTT. Translation gives CASSLGVAANEKLFF. Full variable domain (remainder filled in from reference TRBV5-1 and TRBJ1-4): KAGVTQTPRYLIKTRGQQVTLSCSPISGHRSVSWYQQTPGQGLQFLFEYFSETQRNKGNFPGRFSGRQFSNSRSEMNVSTLELGDSALYLCASSLGVAANEKLFFGSGTQLSVL.

This clonotype came up many times. This chain joins TRBV7-6 and TRBJ2-1, with D perhaps matching TRBD2 (7 bases). CDR1 and CDR2 from the germline V gene are SGHVS and FNYEAQ. The CDR3 is made up of 15 amino acids. V dropped 1 base and J dropped 4 bases, with 11 bases sitting between them. The CDR3, as DNA: TGTGCCAGCAGCTTAGTCGGGGGGCTATACAATGAGCAGTTCTTC. This translates into CASSLVGGLYNEQFF.

The table lists this clonotype with many counts. The rearrangement joins TRBV5-6 to TRBJ2-7; D could derive from TRBD1 or TRBD2 (5 bases each). The germline gives CDR1 SGHDT, CDR2 YYEEEE. The CDR3 extends over 13 amino acids. V shed 5 bases and J shed 10 bases, with 19 bases lying between them. The CDR3 DNA sequence: TGTGCCAGCAGTATCGGGACCCAGGACGGACAGTACGTC. Translated, it gives CASSIGTQDGQYV.

Only a few counts were recorded for this clonotype. The gene calls are TRBV6-6 and TRBJ2-3; no definite D call. The length of the CDR3 is 13 residues. Germline CDR1 reads MNHNY; CDR2 reads SVGAGI (reference sequence). The V gene lost 7 bases and the J gene lost 8 bases, with 16 bases spanning the gap. The CDR3 is CASISLDSGTQYF. The DNA for the CDR3 is TGTGCCAGCATCAGCCTAGACTCCGGTACGCAGTATTTT.

Ten or more counts support this clonotype. V usage is TRBV4-3 and J usage is TRBJ2-5, with D uncertain. CDR1 is LGHNA, CDR2 YSLEER, per germline. The CDR3 runs to 13 residues. Trimming cost V 1 base and J 2 bases, with 5 bases left between them. DNA of the CDR3: TGCGCCAGCAGCCAAGTCGAGCAAGAGACCCAGTACTTC. Its protein is CASSQVEQETQYF.

This chain uses TRBV7-2 with TRBJ2-7, with D unresolved. There are 15 residues in the CDR3. Between the trimmed V and J ends, which lost 0 bases and 1 base, there was a span of 10 bases. CDR1 SGHTA and CDR2 FQGNSA come from the germline V gene. CDR3 in amino acids: CASSLAAGSSYEQYF. DNA of the CDR3: TGTGCCAGCAGCTTAGCGGCAGGCAGTTCCTACGAGCAGTACTTC.

The chain uses TRBV12-3 or TRBV12-4 and TRBJ1-6; weak D call: TRBD1 (6 bases). The CDR3 has 19 amino acids. With 5 bases removed from V and 5 bases from J, the gap between germline ends came to 25 bases. CDR3 sequence reads: CASSRNYNTGSLHNSPLHF. In DNA form, the CDR3 reads TGTGCCAGCAGTCGGAACTACAACACAGGGTCTCTCCATAATTCACCCCTCCACTTT.

This clonotype was recorded at least ten times. The chain carries TRBV12-3 or TRBV12-4 and TRBJ2-2; possibly TRBD2 for D (5 bases). V was clipped by 3 bases and J by 4 bases, with 12 bases between them. The CDR3 is 15 amino acids. CDR3 protein: CASSFGGLVTGELFF. The CDR3 DNA reads TGTGCCAGCAGTTTCGGCGGGTTGGTCACCGGGGAGCTGTTTTTT.

This clonotype was found a few times. This chain joins TRBV13 and TRBJ2-7; 9 nucleotides match TRBD1. This CDR3 has 15 amino acids. Trimming at V came to 3 bases and at J to 5 bases, leaving 8 bases not matched to a gene. CDR1 is PRHDT and CDR2 is FYEKMQ in the germline V gene (reference sequence). CDR3 residues: CASSLSTQGAHEQYF. CDR3 DNA: TGTGCCAGCAGCTTGAGCACACAGGGGGCCCACGAGCAGTACTTC.

This clonotype was observed a few times. The V call is TRBV3-1, the J call TRBJ2-1; the D gene is possibly TRBD1 (6 bases). CDR1 and CDR2 (germline): LGHDT, YNNKEL (reference sequence). The ends were cut back, 8 bases at V and 8 bases at J, with 16 bases in the middle. The CDR3 spans 13 residues. This chain's CDR3 is CASVQQGIHEQFF. The CDR3, as DNA: TGTGCCAGCGTCCAACAGGGAATCCATGAGCAGTTCTTC.

This chain uses TRBV7-2 with TRBJ1-1, with TRBD1 matching 9 bases. Germline V gene lookup returns CDR1 SGHTA and CDR2 FQGNSA. This CDR3 comprises 15 residues. Unmatched junction bases numbered 5, after V lost 1 base and J lost 5 bases. CDR3 DNA: TGTGCCAGCAGCTTAGTGGGACAGGGTGGAACTGAAGCTTTCTTT. Its translation is CASSLVGQGGTEAFF. Filled out from reference TRBV7-2 and TRBJ1-1, the complete variable domain reads GAGVSQSPSNKVTEKGKDVELRCDPISGHTALYWYRQSLGQGLEFLIYFQGNSAPDKSGLPSDRFSAERTGGSVSTLTIQRTQQEDSAVYLCASSLVGQGGTEAFFGQGTRLTVV.

This clonotype appeared a few times. The chain recombines TRBV5-4 with TRBJ2-3; D is possibly TRBD2 (5 bases). The CDR3 totals 16 residues. Trimming pared 2 bases from V and 0 bases from J, leaving 13 bases between. Per the germline V gene, CDR1 is SGHNT and CDR2 is YYREEE (reference sequence). Here the CDR3 reads CASSFREWGSTDTQYF. CDR3 sequence (DNA): TGTGCCAGCAGCTTTAGGGAGTGGGGAAGCACAGATACGCAGTATTTT.